The 28 T cell receptor beta chains reported below all come from one sample, sequenced in a study of CXCR3-negative and CXCR3-positive naive CD8 T cells. The authors prepared UMI-labeled TRB cDNA libraries by 5' RACE. TCRdb reprocessed the 5' RACE reads and stores each CDR3 protein as one record, lacking DNA. This sample's table reports around 52,000 distinct CDR3 sequences. The sequencing input was memory CD8+ T cells from blood. The receptors derive from a human donor in good health. Some clones in this sample may be carry-over from other donors' samples.

This chain uses TRBV27 with TRBJ2-3; TCRdb lists TRBD1, though no DNA is available to test this call. This CDR3 is built from 14 residues. Germline CDR1 is MNHEY and CDR2 is SMNVEV (reference sequence). CDR3 sequence: CASTPGAYPDTQYF.

The chain combines TRBV29-1 with TRBJ1-2; TCRdb gives TRBD1 as the D gene, but with no DNA this cannot be confirmed. This CDR3 is built from 13 residues. Germline V gene sequence: CDR1 SQVTM, CDR2 ANQGSEA. CDR3 region: CSVEAGTAYGYTF.

This sequence joins TRBV2 and TRBJ2-7; checking the TCRdb D call of TRBD1 is not possible without DNA. CDR1 is SNHLY and CDR2 is FYNNEI in the germline V gene. CDR3 length: 14 amino acids. The CDR3 sequence is CASRRGQGVDEQYF.

The chain links TRBV5-1 to TRBJ2-7; TCRdb lists TRBD1, though no DNA is available to test this call. CDR1 and CDR2 from the germline V gene are SGHRS and YFSETQ. The CDR3 is made up of 13 amino acids. CDR3 sequence: CASSPGRGNEQYF.

This chain joins TRBV12-3 or TRBV12-4 and TRBJ1-1; TCRdb's assignment of TRBD1 cannot be checked, as there is no DNA. The CDR3 spans 21 residues. This chain's CDR3 is CASSPRQGLFNKEIMNTEAFF.

The rearrangement joins TRBV25-1 to TRBJ2-2; the TCRdb call, TRBD2, lacks DNA for checking. Germline CDR1 reads MGHDK; CDR2 reads SYGVNS. This CDR3 is built from 16 residues. The CDR3 is CASSELGLADTGELFF. Variable domain in full (rest from reference TRBV25-1 and TRBJ2-2): EADIYQTPRYLVIGTGKKITLECSQTMGHDKMYWYQQDPGMELHLIHYSYGVNSTEKGDLSSESTVSRIRTEHFPLTLESARPSHTSQYLCASSELGLADTGELFFGEGSRLTVL.

The chain is built from TRBV7-8 and TRBJ2-2; with no DNA, the TCRdb D assignment of TRBD1 cannot be verified. Germline V lookup: CDR1 SGHVS, CDR2 FQNEAQ. The CDR3 covers 18 residues. CDR3 in amino acids: CASPQENRQLAGTGELFF.

V gene TRBV6-1 combines with J gene TRBJ2-3; the D call of TRBD2 rests on TCRdb alone, since no DNA is present to check it. The germline CDR1 and CDR2 sequences are MNHNS and SASEGT. This CDR3 region has 14 residues. The CDR3 spells CASSDSGGPDKRYF.

V and J are TRBV5-1 and TRBJ2-2; the D gene TCRdb calls, TRBD1, cannot be checked with no DNA. Per germline, CDR1 SGHRS and CDR2 YFSETQ. The CDR3 length is 14 residues. CDR3 residues: CASSPTGGTGELFF.

The V call is TRBV20-1, the J call TRBJ1-5. There are 15 residues in the CDR3. Per the germline V gene, CDR1 is DFQATT and CDR2 is SNEGSKA (reference sequence). CDR3 residues: CSARSGEAGSQPQHF.

The gene calls are TRBV10-3 and TRBJ2-3; TCRdb's D call, TRBD2, is unchecked because there is no DNA. The CDR3 runs to 17 residues. From germline, CDR1 is ENHRY and CDR2 SYGVKD. The CDR3 loop reads CAISEAVAGGPGDTQYF.

The chain carries TRBV5-6 and TRBJ1-1; absent DNA, TCRdb's TRBD1 call cannot be checked. CDR3 length: 13 residues. The germline CDR1 and CDR2 sequences are SGHDT and YYEEEE. The chain's CDR3 is CASSLVPENEAFF.

The chain carries TRBV30 and TRBJ2-7; TCRdb's assignment of TRBD1 cannot be checked, as there is no DNA. The CDR3 spans 14 residues. Germline CDR1 and CDR2: GTSNPN and SVGIG (reference sequence). This chain's CDR3 is CAWSVQGPSYEQYF. The whole variable domain, filled in from reference TRBV30 and TRBJ2-7, reads SQTIHQWPATLVQPVGSPLSLECTVEGTSNPNLYWYRQAAGRGLQLLFYSVGIGQISSEVPQNLSASRPQDRQFILSSKKLLLSDSGFYLCAWSVQGPSYEQYFGPGTRLTVT.

The chain links TRBV15 to TRBJ2-6; lacking DNA, the TRBD2 call made by TCRdb goes unchecked. Germline CDR1 is LNHNV and CDR2 is YYDKDF (reference sequence). The CDR3 consists of 18 residues. The chain's CDR3 is CATSRVKSGSSGANVLTF.

This chain connects TRBV10-3 to TRBJ1-1. Germline V lookup: CDR1 ENHRY, CDR2 SYGVKD. This CDR3 has 14 amino acids. The CDR3: CAISGQIMNTEAFF.

Its frequency marks this clonotype as medium-sized. This sequence joins TRBV4-2 and TRBJ1-3; TCRdb outputs TRBD1, but without DNA this stays unchecked. In germline, CDR1 is LGHNA, CDR2 YNFKEQ. The CDR3 is 14 amino acids. The CDR3 sequence is CASSLRTEGNTIYF.

J is TRBJ1-2 and V is TRBV10-2. The CDR3 has 12 residues. Germline lookup yields CDR1 WSHSY and CDR2 SAAADI. CDR3 sequence: CASTVGNYGYTF.

This chain joins TRBV20-1 and TRBJ1-6; the TCRdb call, TRBD1, lacks DNA for checking. This CDR3 is 16 amino acids long. Per germline, CDR1 DFQATT and CDR2 SNEGSKA (reference sequence). CDR3: CSACNPYPYDNSPLHF.

This chain's CDR3 is CSVDGGDGYTF. V usage is TRBV29-1 and J usage is TRBJ1-2. The CDR3 runs to 11 residues. From germline, CDR1 is SQVTM and CDR2 ANQGSEA.

The chain links TRBV29-1 to TRBJ1-2; TCRdb calls TRBD1, which cannot be checked without DNA. Germline loops: CDR1 SQVTM, CDR2 ANQGSEA. This CDR3 spans 12 amino acids. The CDR3 here is CSSLGGARGYTF.

This chain connects TRBV7-6 to TRBJ2-7; TCRdb selects TRBD1, and the lack of DNA leaves this call unchecked. The germline gives CDR1 SGHVS, CDR2 FNYEAQ. This CDR3 is built from 16 residues. CDR3 loop: CASSLRGGLFNDEQYF. Full variable domain (outside the CDR3, taken from reference TRBV7-6 and TRBJ2-7): GAGVSQSPRYKVTKRGQDVALRCDPISGHVSLYWYRQALGQGPEFLTYFNYEAQQDKSGLPNDRFSAERPEGSISTLTIQRTEQRDSAMYRCASSLRGGLFNDEQYFGPGTRLTVT.

This rearrangement joins TRBV5-6 to TRBJ2-7; the D gene TCRdb calls, TRBD1, cannot be checked with no DNA. Germline V gene sequence: CDR1 SGHDT, CDR2 YYEEEE. The CDR3 is 15 amino acids. The CDR3 spells CASSSWGTGHYEQYF.

The V gene is TRBV10-3, the J gene TRBJ2-2. Germline values: CDR1 ENHRY, CDR2 SYGVKD. This CDR3 is built from 13 residues. The CDR3 loop is CAIYGDDTGELFF.

The chain uses TRBV29-1 and TRBJ2-1; TCRdb's assignment of TRBD2 cannot be checked, as there is no DNA. The CDR3 is made up of 14 amino acids. Germline loops: CDR1 SQVTM, CDR2 ANQGSEA. CDR3 sequence: CSVAGTSGSSEQFF.

The rearrangement uses TRBV28 and TRBJ2-2; TCRdb outputs TRBD2, but without DNA this stays unchecked. The length of the CDR3 is 16 residues. Per the germline V gene, CDR1 is MDHEN and CDR2 is SYDVKM. The CDR3 here is CASSPILAGETGELFF.

The chain combines TRBV7-7 with TRBJ2-7. CDR3 size: 11 residues. Germline-derived CDR1 and CDR2 are SSHAT and FNYEAQ (reference sequence). CDR3 amino acids: CASSLAPEQYF.

The chain combines TRBV20-1 with TRBJ2-7. The germline CDR1 and CDR2 sequences are DFQATT and SNEGSKA (reference sequence). The CDR3 is made up of 14 amino acids. The CDR3 loop reads CSASSFTSDYEQYF.

The chain recombines TRBV6-5 with TRBJ2-2; TCRdb returns TRBD1, unconfirmable since there is no DNA. The V gene's germline CDR1 is MNHEY and CDR2 SVGAGI. The length of the CDR3 is 14 residues. This CDR3 reads CASSNDKGTGELFF.